One and the same sample provided the 10 T cell receptor beta chains below, sequenced in a study of blood T cell repertoires in COVID-19 (dated by TCRdb to 2018 to 2020). Receptors were amplified or captured by the immunoSEQ multiplex PCR assay. Sourced from immuneACCESS, this table was stored by TCRdb with only in-frame sequences that have V and J called. A share of the clones is absent; for the studies checked, an unresolved V gene accounts for under half, and the remainder has no known explanation. The sample contains hundreds of thousands of clones, 86% of them found a single time. About 4.5% of the sample is in the top ten clones. Sequenced material: PBMCs or T cells enriched from blood (not recorded which). Receptors originate from a woman in her 30s who had been exposed to COVID-19.

The chain carries TRBV2 and TRBJ1-2, with 7 bases that match TRBD1. CDR1 and CDR2 (germline): SNHLY, FYNNEI. V shed 2 bases and J 6 bases; nucleotides not matched to a gene: 9. The CDR3 consists of 15 residues. The CDR3 spells CASSELQGTFHGYTF. CDR3 in DNA: TGTGCCAGCAGTGAATTACAGGGGACCTTTCATGGCTACACCTTC.

This chain connects TRBV5-1 to TRBJ2-1; 7 bases map to TRBD2. Trimming took 2 bases from V and 8 from J; bases not matched to a gene: 4. This CDR3 has 13 amino acids. CDR1 and CDR2 from the germline V gene are SGHRS and YFSETQ. CDR3 nucleotide sequence: TGCGCCAGCAGCTTAGGGACTAACTATGAGCAGTTCTTC. This sequence encodes CASSLGTNYEQFF.

V is TRBV24-1 and J is TRBJ2-2; 7 nucleotides agree with TRBD1. The CDR3 extends over 15 amino acids. CDR1 is KGHDR and CDR2 is SFDVKD in the germline V gene. V lost 4 bases and J lost 3; bases outside the gene matches: 4. The CDR3: CATSEPGTDTGELFF. CDR3 sequence (DNA): TGTGCCACCAGTGAACCGGGGACAGACACCGGGGAGCTGTTTTTT.

The chain joins TRBV5-1 to TRBJ2-2; D possibly corresponds to TRBD1 (8 bases). Germline CDR1 is SGHRS and CDR2 is YFSETQ. Trimming removed 3 bases at V and 7 bases at J, with 13 bases between. The CDR3 covers 14 residues. As DNA, the CDR3 is TGCGCCAGCAGCTCGGACAGGGAGGGCGGGGAGCTGTTTTTT. Encoded protein: CASSSDREGGELFF.

The V call is TRBV19, the J call TRBJ2-7, with TRBD1 identical over 7 bases. The CDR3 sequence is 17 residues long. Unmatched junction bases numbered 21, after V lost 5 bases and J lost 8 bases. From germline, CDR1 is LNHDA and CDR2 SQIVND (reference sequence). This chain's CDR3 is CASSPSESRTGPYKQYF. The CDR3 coding sequence is TGTGCCAGTAGTCCTTCAGAGTCGAGGACAGGACCTTACAAGCAGTACTTC.

V gene TRBV13 combines with J gene TRBJ2-2, with D possibly TRBD1 on 6 matching bases. The germline V gene encodes CDR1 PRHDT and CDR2 FYEKMQ (reference sequence). The CDR3 loop spans 18 amino acids. Trimming removed 5 bases from V and 4 bases from J, with 23 bases in between. CDR3: CASSLDRSGAPSTGELFF. The CDR3 DNA follows: TGTGCCAGCAGCCTCGACAGGTCAGGGGCGCCTAGCACCGGGGAGCTGTTTTTT.

The chain recombines TRBV3-1 (or the pseudogene TRBV3-2) with TRBJ1-6; 9 bases align to TRBD1. Germline V gene data show CDR1 as LGHDT and CDR2 as YNNKEL (reference sequence). The CDR3 is 16 residues long. V was clipped by 2 bases and J by 7 bases; unmatched bases: 6. The CDR3 DNA sequence: TGTGCCAGCAGCCAAAGCTCCGGGACAGGGAATTCACCCCTCCACTTT. The encoded protein is CASSQSSGTGNSPLHF.

The chain combines TRBV3-1 (or the pseudogene TRBV3-2) with TRBJ1-1, with TRBD1 as a possible D gene (5 bases). Germline V gene sequence: CDR1 LGHDT, CDR2 YNNKEL (reference sequence). The ends were cut back, 4 bases at V and 8 bases at J, with 8 bases in the middle. This CDR3 has 11 residues. CDR3 residues: CASSRWTEAFF. The CDR3 DNA follows: TGTGCCAGCAGCCGATGGACAGAAGCTTTCTTT.

This sequence joins TRBV19 and TRBJ1-1; D is unclear. The CDR3 contains 13 residues. Germline V CDR1 and CDR2: LNHDA, SQIVND (reference sequence). V lost 3 bases, J lost 2 bases, and 7 bases lay in between. The DNA of the CDR3 is TGTGCCAGTAGTATTGCGGCTAACACTGAAGCTTTCTTT. It yields the protein CASSIAANTEAFF. The full variable domain, its missing parts supplied by reference TRBV19 and TRBJ1-1, is DGGITQSPKYLFRKEGQNVTLSCEQNLNHDAMYWYRQDPGQGLRLIYYSQIVNDFQKGDIAEGYSVSREKKESFPLTVTSAQKNPTAFYLCASSIAANTEAFFGQGTRLTVV.

The chain has TRBV9 and TRBJ2-5, with 10 bases aligning to TRBD1. There are 17 residues in the CDR3. Germline CDR1 reads SGDLS; CDR2 reads YYNGEE. The J segment lost 7 bases and the V segment lost 3 bases, leaving 15 bases of the junction unmatched. The CDR3 loop reads CASSAGTGVGLQGTQYF. The CDR3 region has the DNA TGTGCCAGCAGCGCCGGGACAGGGGTAGGACTACAGGGGACCCAGTACTTC.